These 10 T cell receptor beta chains share one sample of origin, sequenced in a study of blood T cell repertoires in COVID-19. Here immunoSEQ multiplex PCR was the method, and the copy in TCRdb shows in-frame clones only, minus some. The sample records 180,000 or so clones, 75% to 90% being singletons. Sequencing used peripheral blood. The receptors here all came from a human donor with active or convalescent COVID-19. The donor label of this sample is uncertain.

The chain recombines TRBV9 with TRBJ2-1, with 14 nucleotides matching TRBD2. CDR1 SGDLS and CDR2 YYNGEE come from the germline V gene. This CDR3 region has 18 residues. Germline trimming cut 2 bases from V and 4 bases from J; bases unmatched to any gene: 8. The CDR3: CASSVSTGTSGGYNEQFF. CDR3 bases: TGTGCCAGCAGCGTCTCCACCGGGACTAGCGGGGGATACAATGAGCAGTTCTTC.

The rearrangement uses TRBV12-5 and TRBJ2-5; D is perhaps TRBD1 (5 bases). The CDR3 loop spans 14 amino acids. CDR1 is LGHNT and CDR2 is FRNRAP in the germline V gene. V was clipped by 6 bases and J by 1 base, with 12 bases between them. CDR3 in amino acids: CASGPRTGQETQYF. CDR3 DNA sequence: TGTGCTAGTGGCCCCCGCACAGGCCAAGAGACCCAGTACTTC. Full variable domain (outside the CDR3, taken from reference TRBV12-5 and TRBJ2-5): DARVTQTPRHKVTEMGQEVTMRCQPILGHNTVFWYRQTMMQGLELLAYFRNRAPLDDSGMPKDRFSAEMPDATLATLKIQPSEPRDSAVYFCASGPRTGQETQYFGPGTRLLVL.

The chain joins TRBV7-9 to TRBJ1-1; the match to TRBD1 covers 9 bases. This CDR3 region has 14 residues. Unmatched junction bases numbered 5, after V lost 4 bases and J lost 5 bases. The germline CDR1 and CDR2 sequences are SEHNR and FQNEAQ (reference sequence). The CDR3 loop reads CASSSRQGGTEAFF. As DNA, the CDR3 is TGTGCCAGCAGCTCCCGACAGGGGGGGACTGAAGCTTTCTTT.

The V gene is TRBV5-6, the J gene TRBJ1-2; TRBD1 aligns across 9 bases. Germline loops: CDR1 SGHDT, CDR2 YYEEEE. With 0 bases clipped from V and 8 bases from J, the junction kept 8 bases outside the gene matches. This CDR3 is 15 amino acids long. The CDR3 reads CASSLGHTGGWGYTF. The CDR3 nucleotides read TGTGCCAGCAGCTTGGGACATACAGGGGGCTGGGGCTACACCTTC.

The V gene is TRBV3-1 (or the pseudogene TRBV3-2), the J gene TRBJ1-2; D uncertain. The ends were cut back, 1 base at V and 1 base at J, with 7 bases in the middle. This CDR3 has 14 residues. Germline loops: CDR1 LGHDT, CDR2 YNNKEL (reference sequence). CDR3 in DNA: TGTGCCAGCAGCCAAGTTCCGGTTAACTATGGCTACACCTTC. Its translation: CASSQVPVNYGYTF.

This chain joins TRBV2 and TRBJ1-2; TRBD1 agrees at 8 bases. Unmatched junction bases numbered 5, after V lost 6 bases and J lost 8 bases. CDR3 length equals 12 residues. Germline V gene data show CDR1 as SNHLY and CDR2 as FYNNEI. The CDR3 DNA is TGTGCCAGCAGCGCACAGGGGGAGGGCTACACCTTC. The encoded protein is CASSAQGEGYTF.

This chain connects TRBV12-5 to TRBJ2-2; 7 bases are a match to TRBD1. Germline assignment: CDR1 LGHNT and CDR2 FRNRAP. This CDR3 is built from 16 residues. V was clipped by 5 bases and J by 0 bases; unmatched bases: 6. This CDR3 is CASGPPGQTNTGELFF. The CDR3 nucleotides read TGTGCTAGTGGTCCCCCGGGACAGACGAACACCGGGGAGCTGTTTTTT.

The chain employs TRBV5-1 and TRBJ2-7, with 10 positions matching TRBD1. Germline-derived CDR1 and CDR2 are SGHRS and YFSETQ. The CDR3 totals 15 residues. Trimming at V came to 3 bases and at J to 2 bases, leaving 5 bases not matched to a gene. The CDR3 sequence: CASSSRDRGTYEQYF. CDR3 DNA sequence: TGCGCCAGCAGCTCCCGGGACAGGGGAACCTACGAGCAGTACTTC.

This rearrangement joins TRBV6-6 to TRBJ1-2; the match to TRBD1 covers 9 bases. The J segment lost 4 bases and the V segment lost 8 bases, leaving 8 bases of the junction unmatched. This CDR3 has 14 residues. Germline loops: CDR1 MNHNY, CDR2 SVGAGI (reference sequence). CDR3 loop: CASARGDRVYGYTF. DNA of the CDR3: TGTGCCAGCGCCCGGGGGGACAGGGTCTATGGCTACACCTTC.

The chain employs TRBV4-3 and TRBJ1-4; D remains unclear. V was shortened by 1 base and J by 10 bases, with 10 bases between the two germline ends. The CDR3 length is 13 residues. Germline V lookup: CDR1 LGHNA, CDR2 YSLEER. CDR3 amino acids: CASSQVEPGKLFF. CDR3 sequence (DNA): TGCGCCAGCAGCCAAGTGGAACCGGGAAAACTGTTTTTT.